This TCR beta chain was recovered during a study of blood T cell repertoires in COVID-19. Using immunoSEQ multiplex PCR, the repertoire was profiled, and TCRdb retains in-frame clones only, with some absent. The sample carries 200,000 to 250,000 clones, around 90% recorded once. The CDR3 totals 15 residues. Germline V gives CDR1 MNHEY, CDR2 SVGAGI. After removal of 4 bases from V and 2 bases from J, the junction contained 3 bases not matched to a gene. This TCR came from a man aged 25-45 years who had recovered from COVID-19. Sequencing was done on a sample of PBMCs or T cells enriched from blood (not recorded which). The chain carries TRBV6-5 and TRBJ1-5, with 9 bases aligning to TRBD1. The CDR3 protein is CASSLGQGGNQPQHF. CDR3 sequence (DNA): TGTGCCAGCAGTTTGGGACAGGGAGGCAATCAGCCCCAGCATTTT.